What follows are 12 T cell receptor beta chains derived from one specimen sequenced in a study of blood T cell repertoires in COVID-19. Data came from immunoSEQ multiplex PCR; TCRdb stores just in-frame clones and leaves some out. Of over 250,000 clones in the sample, about 90% are singletons; the top ten hold roughly 5.2%. Sequenced: PBMCs or T cells enriched from blood (not recorded which). The receptors come from a woman in her thirties who had recovered from COVID-19.

This clone appeared once. The chain carries TRBV19 and TRBJ2-5; 7 bases line up with TRBD1. Germline V gene lookup returns CDR1 LNHDA and CDR2 SQIVND (reference sequence). CDR3 length equals 15 residues. V lost 6 bases and J lost 2; bases outside the gene matches: 9. CDR3: CASSFRGRGQETQYF. The CDR3 DNA reads as TGTGCCAGTAGCTTCAGGGGCAGGGGGCAAGAGACCCAGTACTTC.

This chain links TRBV5-1 with TRBJ2-2, with D perhaps TRBD1 (6 bases). V gave up 4 bases and J gave up 2 bases, with 9 bases separating them. CDR1 and CDR2 from the germline V gene are SGHRS and YFSETQ. The CDR3 has 14 residues. CDR3 residues: CASSADRNTGELFF. CDR3 nucleotides: TGCGCCAGCAGCGCGGACAGAAACACCGGGGAGCTGTTTTTT.

The chain carries TRBV6-5 and TRBJ1-2; TRBD1 agrees at 7 bases. Germline V CDR1 and CDR2: MNHEY, SVGAGI. This CDR3 has 12 residues. V lost 7 bases and J lost 4; bases outside the gene matches: 3. The CDR3 here is CASMGQIYGYTF. The CDR3 DNA is TGTGCCAGCATGGGACAGATCTATGGCTACACCTTC.

This chain connects TRBV5-4 to TRBJ1-1; 10 bases align to TRBD1. With V trimmed by 2 bases and J by 5 bases, 3 bases remained unmatched. The CDR3 consists of 14 residues. Germline CDR1 and CDR2: SGHNT and YYREEE (reference sequence). This CDR3 is CASSLDRGRTEAFF. Written as DNA, the CDR3 is TGTGCCAGCAGCTTAGACAGGGGGCGGACTGAAGCTTTCTTT.

To note about this clone: Distinct nucleotide sequences in the sample also encode this CDR3. The J gene is TRBJ1-4, the V gene TRBV7-6; D is undetermined. The V end was cut by 3 bases, the J end by 8 bases, with 7 bases between. The CDR3 is 12 residues long. The germline V gene encodes CDR1 SGHVS and CDR2 FNYEAQ. The CDR3 sequence: CASSLTREKLFF. In DNA form, the CDR3 reads TGTGCCAGCAGCTTGACTAGAGAAAAACTGTTTTTT.

The chain's CDR3 is CASSYNSFLSGNTIYF. The CDR3 nucleotides read TGTGCCAGCAGTTATAACAGTTTTTTATCTGGAAACACCATATATTTT. The chain joins TRBV6-5 to TRBJ1-3, with unresolved D. V dropped 3 bases and J dropped 1 base, with 13 bases sitting between them. Germline assignment: CDR1 MNHEY and CDR2 SVGAGI. This CDR3 region has 16 residues.

The genes are TRBV28 and TRBJ1-2; 7 bases align to TRBD1. Germline lookup yields CDR1 MDHEN and CDR2 SYDVKM. V shed 6 bases, J shed 2 bases, and the junction held 9 bases outside the gene matches. The CDR3 is made up of 15 amino acids. CDR3 in amino acids: CASSQRQGSNYGYTF. CDR3 nucleotide sequence: TGTGCCAGCAGCCAGCGACAGGGCTCGAACTATGGCTACACCTTC.

This chain connects TRBV6-2 or TRBV6-3 to TRBJ1-6, with D hard to call. Trimming removed 2 bases from V and 7 bases from J, with 9 bases in between. Germline V gene data show CDR1 as MNHEY and CDR2 as SVGEGT. The CDR3 spans 14 residues. The CDR3 region is CASSYDSENSPLHF. In nucleotides, the CDR3 is TGTGCCAGCAGTTACGATTCGGAGAATTCACCCCTCCACTTT.

V usage is TRBV20-1 and J usage is TRBJ2-7, with 7 bases matching TRBD2. Per the germline V gene, CDR1 is DFQATT and CDR2 is SNEGSKA (reference sequence). The trim removed 3 bases at V and 3 bases at J, leaving 14 bases unmatched. The CDR3 has 16 residues. The CDR3 region is CSASMGLVGEGYEQYF. The CDR3 DNA reads TGCAGTGCTAGTATGGGGCTGGTGGGGGAGGGCTACGAGCAGTACTTC.

The chain links TRBV4-2 to TRBJ1-5, with D hard to call. The germline CDR1 and CDR2 sequences are LGHNA and YNFKEQ. Trimming cost V 0 bases and J 2 bases, with 8 bases left between them. CDR3 length: 15 amino acids. The CDR3 region is CASSQEEQGNQPQHF. The CDR3 region has the DNA TGTGCCAGCAGCCAAGAAGAGCAGGGCAATCAGCCCCAGCATTTT.

The CDR3 DNA sequence: TGTGCCAGCAGTGAGTTGGAAAAACTGTTTTTT. Translation: CASSELEKLFF. The V call is TRBV5-5, the J call TRBJ1-4; D uncertain. CDR3 size: 11 residues. V lost 5 bases, J lost 8 bases, and 7 bases lay in between. Germline V gene data show CDR1 as SGHKS and CDR2 as YYEKEE (reference sequence).

The chain couples TRBV5-4 to TRBJ1-4; D not resolved. The CDR3 is 14 amino acids. The V end lost 4 bases, the J end lost 5 bases, and 12 bases lay between the germline ends. Germline CDR1 SGHNT, CDR2 YYREEE (reference sequence). CDR3 loop: CASSGPRRNEKLFF. For the CDR3, the DNA is TGTGCCAGCAGCGGCCCGAGGAGGAATGAAAAACTGTTTTTT.